What follows are 15 T cell receptor beta chains derived from one specimen sequenced in a study of neoadjuvant anti-PD-1 for oral cavity cancer. This sample's time point: after neoadjuvant nivolumab, at surgical resection. Repertoires were generated with immunoSEQ multiplex PCR, while TCRdb's copy carries only in-frame clones and drops some. The repertoire holds approximately 13,000 clones, with just under 75% as singletons. The sequences come from PBMCs, collected after nivolumab (anti-PD-1) treatment. Every receptor here comes from a person between 40 and 85 years old with oral cavity squamous cell carcinoma.

This clone was recorded a few times. The rearrangement joins TRBV29-1 to TRBJ1-5; weak D call: TRBD1 (5 bases). Germline CDR1 and CDR2: SQVTM and ANQGSEA. V was cut by 2 bases and J by 7 bases, with 12 bases left in between. The CDR3 covers 13 residues. Here the CDR3 DNA reads TGCAGCGTTGAAACCGGCAGGGACCAGCCCCAGCATTTT. Protein: CSVETGRDQPQHF.

The chain links TRBV29-1 to TRBJ1-5; D is unresolved. Between the trimmed V and J ends, which lost 5 bases and 4 bases, there was a span of 12 bases. The CDR3 contains 13 residues. CDR1 is SQVTM, CDR2 ANQGSEA, per germline. The DNA for the CDR3 is TGCAGCGTTATTCTGACGGCTAATCAGCCCCAGCATTTT. This gives the protein CSVILTANQPQHF.

The rearrangement joins TRBV11-2 to TRBJ2-7; TRBD1 agrees at 7 bases. Trimming cost V 5 bases and J 9 bases; bases outside gene matches: 16. The CDR3 loop spans 15 amino acids. The germline V gene encodes CDR1 SGHAT and CDR2 FQNNGV. For the CDR3, the DNA is TGTGCCAGCAGCCAAACTGGACAGGCAAAAACCGGGCAGTACTTC. Amino acids: CASSQTGQAKTGQYF.

This clone was seen a few times. V is TRBV2 and J is TRBJ2-7; no clear D. V dropped 6 bases and J dropped 4 bases, with 7 bases sitting between them. This CDR3 spans 11 amino acids. Germline V gene lookup returns CDR1 SNHLY and CDR2 FYNNEI. The CDR3 here is CASRTYYEQYF. The DNA of the CDR3 is TGTGCCAGCAGAACTTATTACGAGCAGTACTTC. The full variable domain, its missing parts supplied by reference TRBV2 and TRBJ2-7, is EPEVTQTPSHQVTQMGQEVILRCVPISNHLYFYWYRQILGQKVEFLVSFYNNEISEKSEIFDDQFSVERPDGSNFTLKIRSTKLEDSAMYFCASRTYYEQYFGPGTRLTVT.

The rearrangement joins TRBV7-9 to TRBJ1-5, with D unresolved. Deletions cut 2 bases from V and 9 bases from J, with 11 bases between. The CDR3 loop spans 13 amino acids. Germline lookup yields CDR1 SEHNR and CDR2 FQNEAQ (reference sequence). The CDR3 sequence: CASSLRASGPQHF. The DNA for the CDR3 is TGTGCCAGCAGCTTACGTGCTAGCGGGCCCCAGCATTTT.

This clone was counted a few times. The rearrangement uses TRBV10-3 and TRBJ2-7; a weak D match, TRBD1 (6 bases). The germline V and J ends were trimmed by 4 bases and 0 bases, with 10 bases remaining between them. The CDR3 consists of 14 residues. Germline V gene sequence: CDR1 ENHRY, CDR2 SYGVKD. CDR3 loop: CAISGQDSSYEQYF. CDR3 DNA: TGTGCCATCAGTGGTCAGGACAGCTCCTACGAGCAGTACTTC.

This clone was picked up a small number of times. This rearrangement joins TRBV7-8 to TRBJ2-3; D is unresolved. Germline loops: CDR1 SGHVS, CDR2 FQNEAQ. Trimming cost V 5 bases and J 9 bases, with 9 bases left between them. The CDR3 runs 11 residues. The CDR3 sequence: CASSLGVTQYF. CDR3 bases: TGTGCCAGCAGCCTTGGGGTAACGCAGTATTTT.

CDR3 in amino acids: CASSNNRGSYNEQFF. CDR3 coding DNA: TGTGCCAGCAGTAACAACAGGGGCTCCTACAATGAGCAGTTCTTC. J is TRBJ2-1 and V is TRBV25-1; 7 bases map to TRBD1. The CDR3 totals 15 residues. The germline CDR1 and CDR2 sequences are MGHDK and SYGVNS. Losses at the gene ends were 5 bases for V and 0 bases for J; bases not matched to a gene: 4.

CDR3 residues: CSVPESWETQYF. CDR3 sequence (DNA): TGCAGCGTTCCGGAGTCTTGGGAGACCCAGTACTTC. The rearrangement joins TRBV29-1 to TRBJ2-5; D is uncertain. Germline V gives CDR1 SQVTM, CDR2 ANQGSEA. V was trimmed by 5 bases and J by 5 bases, leaving 12 bases between them. The CDR3 runs 12 residues.

This clone was detected once. In DNA form, the CDR3 reads TGTGCCAGCAGCGTAGGGACTGGGGCCAACGTCCTGACTTTC. It specifies CASSVGTGANVLTF. The chain carries TRBV9 and TRBJ2-6; D uncertain. The V end lost 0 bases, the J end lost 2 bases, and 3 bases lay between the germline ends. Germline V gene sequence: CDR1 SGDLS, CDR2 YYNGEE. This CDR3 region has 14 residues.

The chain employs TRBV7-8 and TRBJ2-5, with D uncertain. V dropped 5 bases and J dropped 4 bases, with 5 bases sitting between them. CDR1 is SGHVS and CDR2 is FQNEAQ in the germline V gene. The CDR3 totals 11 residues. The CDR3 spells CASSMRETQYF. DNA for the CDR3: TGTGCCAGCAGCATGAGAGAGACCCAGTACTTC. The entire variable domain, with the rest obtained from reference TRBV7-8 and TRBJ2-5, is as follows: GAGVSQSPRYKVAKRGQDVALRCDPISGHVSLFWYQQALGQGPEFLTYFQNEAQLDKSGLPSDRFFAERPEGSVSTLKIQRTQQEDSAVYLCASSMRETQYFGPGTRLLVL.

The V and J genes are TRBV4-2 and TRBJ1-3; the D gene is possibly TRBD1 (5 bases). The CDR3 has 16 amino acids. The germline V and J ends were trimmed by 4 bases and 1 base, with 14 bases remaining between them. The V gene's germline CDR1 is LGHNA and CDR2 YNFKEQ. This CDR3 is CASSLKDSGSGNTIYF. DNA of the CDR3: TGTGCCAGCAGCCTTAAAGACAGTGGTTCTGGAAACACCATATATTTT.

The genes are TRBV9 and TRBJ2-3; 7 bases are shared with TRBD1. CDR3 length: 16 amino acids. The germline gives CDR1 SGDLS, CDR2 YYNGEE. Trimming took 6 bases from V and 2 from J; bases not matched to a gene: 12. The CDR3 spells CASNLVSGGSTDTQYF. CDR3 bases: TGTGCCAGCAACCTAGTATCAGGGGGATCCACAGATACGCAGTATTTT.

V and J are TRBV2 and TRBJ1-5; no firm D call. Germline CDR1 SNHLY, CDR2 FYNNEI. V lost 3 bases, J lost 8 bases, and 14 bases lay in between. The CDR3 length is 14 residues. The CDR3 reads CASSEGRNGEPQHF. The CDR3 bases are TGTGCCAGCAGTGAGGGTCGGAACGGGGAGCCCCAGCATTTT.

V is TRBV6-1 and J is TRBJ2-7, with 9 bases matching TRBD1. Germline CDR1 and CDR2: MNHNS and SASEGT. J gave up 1 base and V 10 bases, and 11 bases lay outside the gene matches. CDR3 length: 15 residues. The CDR3 protein is CATRWTGVSSYEQYF. The CDR3 DNA sequence: TGTGCCACTCGTTGGACAGGGGTGTCGTCCTACGAGCAGTACTTC.